This entry features one TCR beta chain sequence. The antigen this receptor binds is unknown. The input lacks base qualities; no much larger clone sits a single base away. Based on the germline V gene (reference sequence), the CDR1 and CDR2 sequences are SGHNT and YYREEE. V is reduced by 4 bases and J by 3 bases, leaving a spacing of 17 bases between them. Spanning cysteine to phenylalanine, the CDR3 consists of 16 amino acids. Only CDR3 DNA remains: 48 bases, in frame from the first base. The immunoSEQ Assay, a bias-controlled multiplex PCR, was used to amplify TCRbeta CDR3 regions from genomic DNA. Per the authors' processing: The number of nucleated cells in each sample was estimated by amplification of reference gene primers within the assay. Sequence reads were collapsed and filtered to measure the absolute abundance of every unique TCRbeta CDR3 rearrangement. For each sample, productive Simpson clonality was calculated by taking the square root of Simpson's diversity index across productive rearrangements. Sourced from immuneACCESS, this table was stored by TCRdb with only in-frame sequences that have V and J called. A share of the clones is absent; for the studies checked, an unresolved V gene accounts for under half, and the remainder has no known explanation. That table is the source of V, J and clone size, and D and trimming were worked out from the DNA. In all, the sample holds tens of thousands of clones, and about 88% of those were seen once. The top ten hold 4.5% to 6% of the sample.

The sample is drawn from a study of blood T cell repertoires in COVID-19 (dated by TCRdb to about 2020). With respect to the entire study: The collaborator samples originated in the United States, Italy and Spain and spanned the acute and convalescent phases of COVID-19. The material from the prospective study consisted of cDNA or gDNA derived from T cells, B-cell-depleted T cells, or PBMCs. Subjects who had been exposed to COVID-19, were actively infected with it, or had recovered from it provided the deeply sampled blood TCRbeta repertoires that made up the dataset. A freely available public database, intended as a resource for researchers studying the immune response to SARS-CoV-2, is where the repertoires were released. The samples were drawn from two sources: the first 160 participants of the ongoing ImmuneRACE study, and 1,000 to 1,500 subjects contributed by 6 global collaborators. A de-identified subject ID, COVID-19 status, age in years and sex were almost always included in the sample metadata. Where available, HLA class I and class II types were obtained from metadata supplied by the sample provider rather than from assay-based typing.

Each collaborating institution followed its own protocols to collect whole blood in K2EDTA tubes. For TCRbeta analysis, collaborators shipped samples as frozen whole blood, isolated PBMCs, or DNA extracted from either of those sample types. What the work shows at the level of the full study, not this receptor alone: Clinical and demographic metadata were provided uncurated, with the amount varying by source and participant.

The receptor comes from a woman of 80 years or more with active COVID-19. Sequencing was done on a sample of peripheral blood. The chain is made from TRBV5-4 and TRBJ2-1, with a weak D call of TRBD2 (6 bases match). The CDR3 protein is CASSPEWGVNYNEQFF. Read as DNA, the sequence is TGTGCCAGCAGCCCTGAATGGGGGGTTAACTACAATGAGCAGTTCTTC. Joined to the reference TRBV5-4 and TRBJ2-1 proteins, this CDR3 gives the full variable domain: ETGVTQSPTHLIKTRGQQVTLRCSSQSGHNTVSWYQQALGQGPQFIFQYYREEENGRGNFPPRFSGLQFPNYSSELNVNALELDDSALYLCASSPEWGVNYNEQFFGPGTRLTVL.